These T cell receptor beta chains were read from a single sample in a study of T-cell memory formation after mild COVID-19. TCRdb re-analysed the 5' RACE reads in MiXCR, keeping a single row per CDR3 protein. The data hold just under 150,000 distinct CDR3 sequences, with about 19% observed a single time. What was sequenced was PBMCs or a T cell subset sorted from them (not recorded which). All receptors derive from an adult woman who had mild COVID-19 (a few samples of this study predate the infection). Cell type and time point are not known. Both conserved end residues are part of each CDR3. The order of the fields is CDR3 protein, CDR3 DNA, J gene, clone size, D gene, V gene. A D gene is named only where the DNA matches it firmly. For some rows the clone size is stated as once, few or many, or as a class when expanded; others skip it.

CDR3: CASSSRDRNTEAFF; DNA: TGTGCCAGCAGCTCCCGGGACAGGAACACTGAAGCTTTCTTT; J: TRBJ1-1; size: -; D: TRBD1; V: TRBV7-2
CDR3: CASTRTGHTEAFF; DNA: TGTGCCAGCACTAGGACAGGGCACACTGAAGCTTTCTTT; J: TRBJ1-1; size: -; D: TRBD1; V: TRBV6-5
CDR3: CSVLEGPNYEQYF; DNA: TGCAGCGTTCTAGAGGGACCGAACTACGAGCAGTACTTC; J: TRBJ2-7; size: -; D: -; V: TRBV29-1
CDR3: CASSYSRQHNEQFF; DNA: TGTGCCAGCAGTTACTCGAGACAGCACAATGAGCAGTTCTTC; J: TRBJ2-1; size: many; D: -; V: TRBV6-5
CDR3: CSARGGLAGVYEQYF; DNA: TGCAGTGCTAGAGGTGGTCTAGCGGGAGTCTACGAGCAGTACTTC; J: TRBJ2-7; size: -; D: TRBD2; V: TRBV20-1
CDR3: CATSVARGNTGELFF; DNA: TGTGCCACCAGTGTAGCCAGAGGAAACACCGGGGAGCTGTTTTTT; J: TRBJ2-2; size: few; D: -; V: TRBV24-1
CDR3: CASSDVWAFYGYTF; DNA: TGTGCCAGCAGTGATGTGTGGGCCTTCTATGGCTACACCTTC; J: TRBJ1-2; size: once; D: -; V: TRBV6-1
CDR3: CASTGTGVAHTGELFF; DNA: TGTGCCAGCACGGGTACAGGAGTAGCGCACACCGGGGAGCTGTTTTTT; J: TRBJ2-2; size: few; D: -; V: TRBV6-2/TRBV6-3
CDR3: CASSASRGGQLNTIYF; DNA: TGTGCCAGCAGCGCCTCTAGGGGAGGTCAGCTTAACACCATATATTTT; J: TRBJ1-3; size: few; D: -; V: TRBV12-3/TRBV12-4
CDR3: CASSFGEGDTQYF; DNA: TGTGCCAGCAGCTTTGGGGAAGGGGATACGCAGTATTTT; J: TRBJ2-3; size: -; D: -; V: TRBV5-6
CDR3: CASSLGLAGLDEQYF; DNA: TGCGCCAGCAGCTTGGGACTAGCGGGGTTGGACGAGCAGTACTTC; J: TRBJ2-7; size: -; D: TRBD2; V: TRBV5-1
CDR3: CASSFVAGAPYEQYF; DNA: TGTGCCAGCAGTTTCGTAGCGGGGGCCCCCTACGAGCAGTACTTC; J: TRBJ2-7; size: few; D: TRBD2; V: TRBV12-3/TRBV12-4
CDR3: CASRSGQGWKTQYF; DNA: TGTGCCAGCAGGTCAGGACAGGGGTGGAAGACCCAGTACTTC; J: TRBJ2-5; size: few; D: TRBD1; V: TRBV12-3/TRBV12-4
CDR3: CASSFNEPGGYTF; DNA: TGTGCCAGCAGTTTTAACGAGCCAGGAGGCTACACCTTC; J: TRBJ1-2; size: -; D: -; V: TRBV12-3/TRBV12-4
CDR3: CASTRQGSNQPQHF; DNA: TGTGCCAGCACCCGACAGGGGAGCAATCAGCCCCAGCATTTT; J: TRBJ1-5; size: -; D: TRBD1; V: TRBV12-3/TRBV12-4
CDR3: CASSQGLENTEAFF; DNA: TGTGCCAGCAGCCAAGGTTTAGAGAACACTGAAGCTTTCTTT; J: TRBJ1-1; size: few; D: -; V: TRBV3-1
CDR3: CSARHSLNTEAFF; DNA: TGCAGTGCTAGACACAGCCTGAACACTGAAGCTTTCTTT; J: TRBJ1-1; size: -; D: -; V: TRBV20-1
CDR3: CSARRSSGRAYEQYF; DNA: TGCAGTGCTAGGCGTTCTAGCGGGAGGGCGTACGAGCAGTACTTC; J: TRBJ2-7; size: few; D: TRBD2; V: TRBV20-1
CDR3: CASSMDRDSYEQYF; DNA: TGTGCCAGCAGTATGGACAGGGACTCCTACGAGCAGTACTTC; J: TRBJ2-7; size: -; D: TRBD1; V: TRBV7-9
CDR3: CASTRLAEPYEQYF; DNA: TGTGCCAGCACGAGACTAGCGGAGCCCTACGAGCAGTACTTC; J: TRBJ2-7; size: -; D: TRBD2; V: TRBV5-5
CDR3: CASSTYRGAETQYF; DNA: TGTGCCAGCAGCACCTATCGGGGGGCGGAGACCCAGTACTTC; J: TRBJ2-5; size: -; D: -; V: TRBV7-9
CDR3: CASSSGRGSLSNQPQHF; DNA: TGTGCCAGCAGCTCGGGGAGGGGGTCGCTAAGCAATCAGCCCCAGCATTTT; J: TRBJ1-5; size: -; D: -; V: TRBV6-2/TRBV6-3
CDR3: CASSRAEPDTQYF; DNA: TGCGCCAGCAGCCGAGCGGAGCCAGATACGCAGTATTTT; J: TRBJ2-3; size: few; D: -; V: TRBV4-3
CDR3: CASSPGQGDYEQYF; DNA: TGCGCCAGCAGCCCCGGACAGGGGGACTACGAGCAGTACTTC; J: TRBJ2-7; size: -; D: TRBD1; V: TRBV5-1
CDR3: CASSGRGVAGHNEQFF; DNA: TGTGCCAGCAGCGGGCGGGGGGTAGCGGGACACAATGAGCAGTTCTTC; J: TRBJ2-1; size: few; D: TRBD2; V: TRBV5-4
CDR3: CSAESRRNDNEQFF; DNA: TGCAGCGCCGAAAGCCGACGAAATGACAATGAGCAGTTCTTC; J: TRBJ2-1; size: -; D: -; V: TRBV29-1
CDR3: CASSLQPRGTEAFF; DNA: TGTGCCAGCAGCTTGCAACCCAGGGGCACTGAAGCTTTCTTT; J: TRBJ1-1; size: -; D: -; V: TRBV5-5
CDR3: CASSPGTDADTQYF; DNA: TGTGCCAGCAGCCCCGGGACAGATGCAGATACGCAGTATTTT; J: TRBJ2-3; size: many; D: TRBD1; V: TRBV12-3/TRBV12-4
CDR3: CASSPGQLYEQYF; DNA: TGTGCCAGCAGCCCCGGACAGCTCTACGAGCAGTACTTC; J: TRBJ2-7; size: many; D: -; V: TRBV5-4
CDR3: CASSELGSVDNEQFF; DNA: TGTGCCAGCAGTGAACTCGGGAGTGTGGACAATGAGCAGTTCTTC; J: TRBJ2-1; size: few; D: -; V: TRBV25-1
CDR3: CASGLEGHQPQHF; DNA: TGTGCTAGTGGTTTGGAGGGGCATCAGCCCCAGCATTTT; J: TRBJ1-5; size: -; D: -; V: TRBV12-5
CDR3: CASSQTGVQPQHF; DNA: TGTGCCAGCAGCCAGACAGGGGTTCAGCCCCAGCATTTT; J: TRBJ1-5; size: -; D: TRBD1; V: TRBV7-2
CDR3: CASKAVDATPYEQYF; DNA: TGTGCCAGCAAAGCCGTTGATGCCACCCCCTACGAGCAGTACTTC; J: TRBJ2-7; size: -; D: -; V: TRBV6-2/TRBV6-3
CDR3: CASSLASTNEKLFF; DNA: TGCGCCAGCAGCTTGGCCTCAACTAATGAAAAACTGTTTTTT; J: TRBJ1-4; size: -; D: -; V: TRBV5-1
CDR3: CASSQDYGQYF; DNA: TGTGCCAGCAGTCAAGATTACGGGCAGTACTTC; J: TRBJ2-7; size: -; D: -; V: TRBV6-2/TRBV6-3
CDR3: CASSSSRGGYYEQYF; DNA: -; J: TRBJ2-7; size: few; D: -; V: TRBV12-3/TRBV12-4
CDR3: CASSQMGDWITEAFF; DNA: TGTGCCAGCAGCCAAATGGGGGATTGGATTACTGAAGCTTTCTTT; J: TRBJ1-1; size: -; D: -; V: TRBV7-6
CDR3: CATSRDLLAGSYEQYF; DNA: TGTGCCACCAGCAGAGATTTACTGGCAGGGAGCTACGAGCAGTACTTC; J: TRBJ2-7; size: -; D: -; V: TRBV15
CDR3: CASSAGSLYNEQFF; DNA: TGTGCCAGTAGTGCCGGGTCCTTATACAATGAGCAGTTCTTC; J: TRBJ2-1; size: -; D: -; V: TRBV19
CDR3: CASTGAGVSDTQYF; DNA: TGCGCCAGCACGGGCGCGGGAGTGTCAGATACGCAGTATTTT; J: TRBJ2-3; size: few; D: TRBD2; V: TRBV5-1
CDR3: CASSRTDSNQPQHF; DNA: TGTGCCAGCAGCCGGACGGATAGCAATCAGCCCCAGCATTTT; J: TRBJ1-5; size: few; D: -; V: TRBV7-2
CDR3: CATSDPGRTNTGELFF; DNA: TGTGCCACCAGTGACCCGGGACGGACGAACACCGGGGAGCTGTTTTTT; J: TRBJ2-2; size: -; D: -; V: TRBV24-1
CDR3: CAISESQDRGETQYF; DNA: TGTGCCATCAGTGAGTCTCAGGACAGGGGAGAGACCCAGTACTTC; J: TRBJ2-5; size: few; D: TRBD1; V: TRBV10-3
CDR3: CSARQGSSYNSPLHF; DNA: TGCAGTGCTAGACAAGGGAGCTCCTATAATTCACCCCTCCACTTT; J: TRBJ1-6; size: -; D: -; V: TRBV20-1
CDR3: CASSRGWGDRTDTQYF; DNA: TGTGCCAGCAGTAGGGGGTGGGGGGACCGCACAGATACGCAGTATTTT; J: TRBJ2-3; size: few; D: -; V: TRBV4-2
CDR3: CASSLLYEETQYF; DNA: TGCGCCAGCAGCTTGCTCTATGAAGAGACCCAGTACTTC; J: TRBJ2-5; size: few; D: -; V: TRBV5-1
CDR3: CASSYREGGETQYF; DNA: TGTGCCAGCAGCTACCGGGAGGGTGGAGAGACCCAGTACTTC; J: TRBJ2-5; size: -; D: TRBD2; V: TRBV5-5
CDR3: CASSSAISGANVLTF; DNA: TGTGCCAGCAGCTCCGCCATCTCTGGGGCCAACGTCCTGACTTTC; J: TRBJ2-6; size: -; D: -; V: TRBV7-9
CDR3: CSAGGETEAFF; DNA: TGCAGTGCCGGCGGGGAGACTGAAGCTTTCTTT; J: TRBJ1-1; size: -; D: -; V: TRBV20-1
CDR3: CASNYAGTAKSTDTQYF; DNA: TGTGCCAGCAACTACGCCGGGACAGCTAAGAGCACAGATACGCAGTATTTT; J: TRBJ2-3; size: -; D: TRBD1; V: TRBV12-3/TRBV12-4
CDR3: CASSLGQGRYNEQFF; DNA: TGCGCCAGCAGTTTGGGACAGGGGAGATACAATGAGCAGTTCTTC; J: TRBJ2-1; size: -; D: TRBD1; V: TRBV5-1
CDR3: CASRTTSGRADEQYF; DNA: TGTGCCAGCCGAACTACTAGCGGGAGGGCCGACGAGCAGTACTTC; J: TRBJ2-7; size: many; D: TRBD2; V: TRBV7-2
CDR3: CASSRAGPNNYGYTF; DNA: TGTGCCAGCAGCCGGGCAGGGCCCAATAACTATGGCTACACCTTC; J: TRBJ1-2; size: -; D: -; V: TRBV12-3/TRBV12-4